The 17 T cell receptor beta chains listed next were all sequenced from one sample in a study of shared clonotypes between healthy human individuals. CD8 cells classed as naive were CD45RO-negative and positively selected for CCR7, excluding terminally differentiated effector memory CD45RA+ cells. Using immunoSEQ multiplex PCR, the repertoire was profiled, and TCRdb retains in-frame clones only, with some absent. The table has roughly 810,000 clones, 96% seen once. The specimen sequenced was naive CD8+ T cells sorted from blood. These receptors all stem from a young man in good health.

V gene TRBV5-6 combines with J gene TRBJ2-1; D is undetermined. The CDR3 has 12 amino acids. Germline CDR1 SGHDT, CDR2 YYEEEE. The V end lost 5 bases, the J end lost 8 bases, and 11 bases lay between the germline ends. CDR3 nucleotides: TGTGCCAGCAGAACAACGGGCTATGAGCAGTTCTTC. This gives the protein CASRTTGYEQFF.

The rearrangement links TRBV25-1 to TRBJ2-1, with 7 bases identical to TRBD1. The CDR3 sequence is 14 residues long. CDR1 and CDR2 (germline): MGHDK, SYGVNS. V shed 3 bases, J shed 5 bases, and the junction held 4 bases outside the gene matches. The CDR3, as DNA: TGTGCCAGCAGTGAGGGGACAGCTAACAATGAGCAGTTCTTC. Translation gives CASSEGTANNEQFF.

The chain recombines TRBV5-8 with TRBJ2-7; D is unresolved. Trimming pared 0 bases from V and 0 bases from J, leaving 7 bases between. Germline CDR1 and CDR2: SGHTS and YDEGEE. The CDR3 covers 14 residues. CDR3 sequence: CASSLVQRSYEQYF. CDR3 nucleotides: TGTGCCAGCAGCTTGGTCCAGCGCTCCTACGAGCAGTACTTC.

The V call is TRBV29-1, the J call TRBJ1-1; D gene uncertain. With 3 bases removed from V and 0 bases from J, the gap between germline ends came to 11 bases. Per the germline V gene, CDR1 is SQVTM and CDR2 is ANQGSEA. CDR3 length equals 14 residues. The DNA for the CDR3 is TGCAGCGTTGACGGGGTAGACATGAACACTGAAGCTTTCTTT. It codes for CSVDGVDMNTEAFF.

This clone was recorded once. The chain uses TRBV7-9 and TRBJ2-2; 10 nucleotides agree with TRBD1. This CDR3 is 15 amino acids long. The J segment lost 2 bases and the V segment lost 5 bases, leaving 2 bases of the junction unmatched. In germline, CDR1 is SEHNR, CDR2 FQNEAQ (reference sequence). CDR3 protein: CASSRTGGNTGELFF. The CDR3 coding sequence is TGTGCCAGCAGCAGGACAGGGGGAAACACCGGGGAGCTGTTTTTT.

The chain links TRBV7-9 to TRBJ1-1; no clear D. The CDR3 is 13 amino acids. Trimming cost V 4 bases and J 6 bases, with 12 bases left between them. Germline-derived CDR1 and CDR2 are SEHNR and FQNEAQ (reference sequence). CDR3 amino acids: CASSSPVGPEAFF. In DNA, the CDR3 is TGTGCCAGCAGCTCCCCGGTAGGTCCTGAAGCTTTCTTT. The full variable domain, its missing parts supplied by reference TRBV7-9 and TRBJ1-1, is DTGVSQNPRHKITKRGQNVTFRCDPISEHNRLYWYRQTLGQGPEFLTYFQNEAQLEKSRLLSDRFSAERPKGSFSTLEIQRTEQGDSAMYLCASSSPVGPEAFFGQGTRLTVV.

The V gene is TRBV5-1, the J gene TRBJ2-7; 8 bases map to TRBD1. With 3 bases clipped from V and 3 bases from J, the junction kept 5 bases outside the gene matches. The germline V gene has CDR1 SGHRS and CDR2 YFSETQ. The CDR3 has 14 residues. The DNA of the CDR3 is TGCGCCAGCAGCTCCCGGACAGGGAACTACGAGCAGTACTTC. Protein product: CASSSRTGNYEQYF.

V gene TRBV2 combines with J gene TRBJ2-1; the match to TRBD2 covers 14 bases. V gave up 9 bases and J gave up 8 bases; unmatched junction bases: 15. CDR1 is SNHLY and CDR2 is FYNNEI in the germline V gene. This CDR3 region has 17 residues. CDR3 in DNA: TGTGCCAGGAGGGGACTAGCGGGGGAACCCGAATCCGATGAGCAGTTCTTC. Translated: CARRGLAGEPESDEQFF.

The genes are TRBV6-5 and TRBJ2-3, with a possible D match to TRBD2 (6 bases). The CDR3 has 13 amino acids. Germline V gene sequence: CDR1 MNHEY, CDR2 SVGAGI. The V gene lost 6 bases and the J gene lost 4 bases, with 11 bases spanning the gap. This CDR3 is CASSWRAPDTQYF. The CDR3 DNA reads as TGTGCCAGCAGCTGGAGGGCCCCAGATACGCAGTATTTT.

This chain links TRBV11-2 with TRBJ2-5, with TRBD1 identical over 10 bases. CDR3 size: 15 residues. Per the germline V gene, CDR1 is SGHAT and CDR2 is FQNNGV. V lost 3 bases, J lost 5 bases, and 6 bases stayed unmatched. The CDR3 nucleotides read TGTGCCAGCAGCTTTGGGACAGGGGCGAGGGAGACCCAGTACTTC. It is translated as CASSFGTGARETQYF.

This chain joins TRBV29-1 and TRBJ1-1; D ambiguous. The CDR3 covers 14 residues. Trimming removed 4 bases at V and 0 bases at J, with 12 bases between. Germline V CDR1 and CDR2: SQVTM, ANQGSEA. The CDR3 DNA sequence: TGCAGCGTTGTGGGCGGCAGTATGAACACTGAAGCTTTCTTT. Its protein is CSVVGGSMNTEAFF.

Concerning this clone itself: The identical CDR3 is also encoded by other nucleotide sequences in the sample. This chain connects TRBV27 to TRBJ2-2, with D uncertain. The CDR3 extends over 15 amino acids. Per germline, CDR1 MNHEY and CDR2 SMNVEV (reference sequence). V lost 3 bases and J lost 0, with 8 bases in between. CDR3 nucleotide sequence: TGTGCCAGCAGTTTGGGCATTTCGAACACCGGGGAGCTGTTTTTT. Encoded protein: CASSLGISNTGELFF.

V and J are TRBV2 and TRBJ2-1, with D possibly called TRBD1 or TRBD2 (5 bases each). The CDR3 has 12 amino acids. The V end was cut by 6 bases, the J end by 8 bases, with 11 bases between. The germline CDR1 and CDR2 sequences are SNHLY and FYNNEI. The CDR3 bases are TGTGCCAGCAGATGGTTGGGGGATGAGCAGTTCTTC. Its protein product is CASRWLGDEQFF.

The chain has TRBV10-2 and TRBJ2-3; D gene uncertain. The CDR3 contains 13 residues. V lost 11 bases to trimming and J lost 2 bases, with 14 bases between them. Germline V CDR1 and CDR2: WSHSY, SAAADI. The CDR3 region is CAGTPKDTDTQYF. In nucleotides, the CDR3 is TGCGCCGGAACACCAAAGGACACAGATACGCAGTATTTT.

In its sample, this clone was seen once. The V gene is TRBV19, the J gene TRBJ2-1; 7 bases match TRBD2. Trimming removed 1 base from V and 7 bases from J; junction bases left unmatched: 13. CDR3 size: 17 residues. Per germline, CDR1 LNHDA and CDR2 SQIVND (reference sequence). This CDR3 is CASSIVKGGSLMNEQFF. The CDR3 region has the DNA TGTGCCAGTAGTATAGTTAAGGGCGGGAGTCTTATGAATGAGCAGTTCTTC.

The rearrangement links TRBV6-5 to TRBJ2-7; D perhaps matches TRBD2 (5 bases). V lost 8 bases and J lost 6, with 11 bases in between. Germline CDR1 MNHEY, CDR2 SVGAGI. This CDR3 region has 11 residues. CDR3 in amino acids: CASQVRGEQYF. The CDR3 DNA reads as TGTGCCAGCCAAGTCCGGGGCGAGCAGTACTTC.

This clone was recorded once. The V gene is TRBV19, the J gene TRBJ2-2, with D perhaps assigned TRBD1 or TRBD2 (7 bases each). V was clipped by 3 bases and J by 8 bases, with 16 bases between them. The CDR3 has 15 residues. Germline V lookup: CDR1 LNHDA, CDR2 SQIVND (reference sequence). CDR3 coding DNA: TGTGCCAGTAGTATGGGAGGGGGCGGAATTGGGGAGCTGTTTTTT. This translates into CASSMGGGGIGELFF.